The 27 T cell receptor beta chains reported below all come from one sample, sequenced in a study of OX40 agonist ivuxolimab in advanced cancers. The method was immunoSEQ multiplex PCR; TCRdb's version includes in-frame clones alone and lacks a portion of them. The profile shows 75,000 to 95,000 clones, about 89% of them singletons. The sequencing here drew on CD4+ or CD8+ T cells sorted from blood, taken in a trial of the OX40 agonist ivuxolimab. These receptors were obtained from an adult with an advanced solid tumor such as melanoma, head and neck, liver or kidney cancer.

The chain is built from TRBV27 and TRBJ1-2, with unresolved D. The V and J ends lost 6 bases and 8 bases respectively, with 13 bases between them. The germline V gene has CDR1 MNHEY and CDR2 SMNVEV (reference sequence). CDR3 size: 12 residues. CDR3 nucleotide sequence: TGTGCCAGCAGGTCCCACGCAGAGGGCTACACCTTC. It yields the protein CASRSHAEGYTF.

The chain uses TRBV21-1 and TRBJ2-1; TRBD1, the table's D call, was not compared with the DNA. TRBV21-1 is a known pseudogene. The CDR3 is 13 amino acids. The CDR3 here is CATDRGSLNEQFF. As DNA, the CDR3 is TGTGCCACCGACAGGGGTTCCTTGAATGAGCAGTTCTTC.

The CDR3 is CASSSRNTIYF. Here the CDR3 DNA reads TGTGCCAGCAGTTCTAGAAACACCATATATTTT. The genes are TRBV6-5 and TRBJ1-3; D ambiguous. The CDR3 runs to 11 residues. V was cut by 4 bases and J by 5 bases, with 3 bases left in between. Germline loops: CDR1 MNHEY, CDR2 SVGAGI.

This clone was recorded once. This chain uses TRBV18 with TRBJ1-5; D unclear. The CDR3 has 13 residues. CDR1 and CDR2 (germline): KGHSH, LQKENI. The V end was cut by 2 bases, the J end by 2 bases, with 4 bases between. DNA of the CDR3: TGTGCCAGCTCACCAGGAGGCAATCAGCCCCAGCATTTT. Its protein is CASSPGGNQPQHF.

The chain recombines TRBV9 with TRBJ1-1; tentatively, D is TRBD1 (5 bases). This CDR3 contains 18 residues. The V and J ends lost 3 bases and 0 bases respectively, with 21 bases between them. Germline lookup yields CDR1 SGDLS and CDR2 YYNGEE. CDR3 in amino acids: CASSALPLREEMNTEAFF. The CDR3 region has the DNA TGTGCCAGCAGCGCTTTACCTCTCAGGGAGGAGATGAACACTGAAGCTTTCTTT.

The chain couples TRBV7-2 to TRBJ2-2; 10 nucleotides align to TRBD1. Losses at the gene ends were 5 bases for V and 14 bases for J; bases not matched to a gene: 14. The CDR3 contains 15 residues. Germline V lookup: CDR1 SGHTA, CDR2 FQGNSA. CDR3 in amino acids: CASSRQTGGASKLFF. The CDR3 DNA reads TGTGCCAGCAGCAGACAGACAGGGGGCGCAAGTAAACTGTTTTTT.

The table lists this clone with a count of one. This sequence joins TRBV18 and TRBJ1-5; the D gene is possibly TRBD1 (6 bases). Germline CDR1 reads KGHSH; CDR2 reads LQKENI. The CDR3 length is 14 residues. V lost 6 bases, J lost 5 bases, and 14 bases lay in between. CDR3 coding DNA: TGTGCCAGCTCTCCCGGGACAATTGATCAGCCCCAGCATTTT. Its translation is CASSPGTIDQPQHF.

This chain links TRBV19 with TRBJ1-5; possibly TRBD1 for D (6 bases). The CDR3 spans 16 residues. Trimming shortened V by 7 bases and J by 6 bases, and 22 bases separated the two germline ends. The germline gives CDR1 LNHDA, CDR2 SQIVND (reference sequence). CDR3 loop: CASTLRGQWSSQPQHF. The CDR3 bases are TGTGCCAGTACCCTGCGGGGACAATGGTCGAGTCAGCCCCAGCATTTT.

About this clone itself: Other DNA sequences of this sample code for an identical CDR3. V is TRBV7-9 and J is TRBJ1-4; tentatively, D is TRBD1 (5 bases). Looked up from germline, CDR1 is SEHNR and CDR2 is FQNEAQ (reference sequence). This CDR3 region has 14 residues. The V and J ends lost 3 bases and 2 bases respectively, with 7 bases between them. CDR3 DNA sequence: TGTGCCAGCAGCTTGCGACAGACTAATGAAAAACTGTTTTTT. It yields the protein CASSLRQTNEKLFF.

The chain is built from TRBV5-6 and TRBJ1-2; D perhaps matches TRBD1 (5 bases). V shed 1 base and J shed 12 bases, with 13 bases lying between them. CDR3 length: 12 residues. Germline CDR1 is SGHDT and CDR2 is YYEEEE. CDR3 bases: TGTGCCAGCAGCTTGAGGCCGCAGGGTCACACCTTC. Encoded protein: CASSLRPQGHTF.

This clone appeared a few times. This sequence joins TRBV5-1 and TRBJ2-2; 8 nucleotides line up with TRBD1. V lost 3 bases and J lost 6; bases outside the gene matches: 7. The CDR3 is made up of 15 amino acids. Germline CDR1 SGHRS, CDR2 YFSETQ. CDR3 protein: CASSWSDRAAGELFF. Here the CDR3 DNA reads TGCGCCAGCAGCTGGTCGGACAGGGCGGCCGGGGAGCTGTTTTTT.

The CDR3 coding sequence is TGTGCCAGCAGCCCCCCCGGCGGCTATGGCTACACCTTC. Translating it yields CASSPPGGYGYTF. V is TRBV11-2 and J is TRBJ1-2; D call uncertain. Per germline, CDR1 SGHAT and CDR2 FQNNGV. Deletions cut 5 bases from V and 4 bases from J, with 11 bases between. The CDR3 consists of 13 residues.

The chain is built from TRBV7-2 and TRBJ1-4, with D perhaps matching TRBD1 (5 bases). V lost 5 bases and J lost 5, with 15 bases in between. From germline, CDR1 is SGHTA and CDR2 FQGNSA. The CDR3 is 15 amino acids. Here the CDR3 reads CASSLYIGGNEKLFF. The CDR3 region has the DNA TGTGCCAGCAGCCTGTACATTGGGGGGAATGAAAAACTGTTTTTT.

The V gene is TRBV7-2, the J gene TRBJ2-2; D not resolved. CDR1 is SGHTA, CDR2 FQGNSA, per germline. The ends were cut back, 5 bases at V and 7 bases at J, with 20 bases in the middle. The CDR3 is 16 residues long. The CDR3 DNA sequence: TGTGCCAGCAGCCCCTTCTGGGCCCCGGATGGCGGGGAGCTGTTTTTT. Its translation is CASSPFWAPDGGELFF. The full variable domain, with the rest looked up from reference TRBV7-2 and TRBJ2-2, is GAGVSQSPSNKVTEKGKDVELRCDPISGHTALYWYRQSLGQGLEFLIYFQGNSAPDKSGLPSDRFSAERTGGSVSTLTIQRTQQEDSAVYLCASSPFWAPDGGELFFGEGSRLTVL.

The rearrangement joins TRBV5-1 to TRBJ1-3; D is uncertain. The CDR3 has 15 residues. Germline V gene data show CDR1 as SGHRS and CDR2 as YFSETQ. V was shortened by 2 bases and J by 3 bases, with 12 bases between the two germline ends. Written as DNA, the CDR3 is TGCGCCAGCAGCTTAGGCCAAGGCGGTGGAAACACCATATATTTT. This translates into CASSLGQGGGNTIYF.

The rearrangement links TRBV2 to TRBJ1-5; D unresolved. The CDR3 has 11 amino acids. CDR1 SNHLY and CDR2 FYNNEI come from the germline V gene. Trimming pared 6 bases from V and 3 bases from J, leaving 3 bases between. DNA of the CDR3: TGTGCCAGCAGGATCAATCAGCCCCAGCATTTT. This codes for CASRINQPQHF.

The chain combines TRBV6-1 with TRBJ2-3, with 13 bases that match TRBD2. This CDR3 region has 16 residues. V shed 4 bases and J 5 bases; nucleotides not matched to a gene: 6. Per the germline V gene, CDR1 is MNHNS and CDR2 is SASEGT. The CDR3 DNA sequence: TGTGCCAGCAGTGTAACTAGCGGGGGGGCTGGAGATACGCAGTATTTT. Encoded protein: CASSVTSGGAGDTQYF.

V usage is TRBV2 and J usage is TRBJ2-5; TRBD2 is a possible D gene (6 bases). Near its end, the DNA agrees better with TRBJ2-7, so the J call may be wrong. CDR3 length: 14 residues. Germline V lookup: CDR1 SNHLY, CDR2 FYNNEI. The chain's CDR3 is CASSEKEGYYEQYF. The CDR3 DNA follows: TGTGCCAGCAGTGAAAAGGAGGGGTACTACGAGCAGTACTTC.

This clone was counted only a few times. This chain uses TRBV19 with TRBJ1-1, with a possible D match to TRBD1 (6 bases). Germline assignment: CDR1 LNHDA and CDR2 SQIVND (reference sequence). The V gene lost 5 bases and the J gene lost 4 bases, with 14 bases spanning the gap. The CDR3 length is 14 residues. CDR3 sequence reads: CASSSGRGSTEAFF. In nucleotides, the CDR3 is TGTGCCAGTAGTTCGGGGAGGGGGAGCACTGAAGCTTTCTTT.

This chain uses TRBV7-3 with TRBJ2-5, with D hard to call. With 1 base removed from V and 5 bases from J, the gap between germline ends came to 11 bases. Germline V gives CDR1 SGHTA, CDR2 FQGTGA. CDR3 length: 14 amino acids. The CDR3, as DNA: TGTGCCAGCAGCTTAAACCCGGGTCAGGAGACCCAGTACTTC. It yields the protein CASSLNPGQETQYF.

This chain links TRBV7-8 with TRBJ1-1, with TRBD1 as a possible D gene (5 bases). The germline V and J ends were trimmed by 5 bases and 1 base, with 14 bases remaining between them. Germline assignment: CDR1 SGHVS and CDR2 FQNEAQ. The CDR3 covers 15 residues. CDR3 coding DNA: TGTGCCAGCAGCCAAGGGACGGGCTGGAACACTGAAGCTTTCTTT. It yields the protein CASSQGTGWNTEAFF.

CDR3 sequence: CASSPSRGYGYTF. The CDR3 DNA reads as TGTGCCAGCTCCCCTAGCAGAGGGTATGGCTACACCTTC. The chain carries TRBV18 and TRBJ1-2; D not certain. This CDR3 comprises 13 residues. Trimming stripped 6 bases from V and 5 bases from J, with 13 bases between. Germline V gene lookup returns CDR1 KGHSH and CDR2 LQKENI. The full variable domain, in which reference TRBV18 and TRBJ1-2 provide the parts outside the CDR3, is NAGVMQNPRHLVRRRGQEARLRCSPMKGHSHVYWYRQLPEEGLKFMVYLQKENIIDESGMPKERFSAEFPKEGPSILRIQQVVRGDSAAYFCASSPSRGYGYTFGSGTRLTVV.

The CDR3 region is CASREEVETQYF. The CDR3 bases are TGTGCCAGCAGGGAGGAGGTAGAGACCCAGTACTTC. V and J are TRBV2 and TRBJ2-5; D is perhaps TRBD2 (5 bases). Germline V lookup: CDR1 SNHLY, CDR2 FYNNEI. The CDR3 covers 12 residues. Trimming shortened V by 6 bases and J by 4 bases, and 9 bases separated the two germline ends.

The rearrangement joins TRBV5-6 to TRBJ1-5; no firm D call. The CDR3 spans 13 residues. The germline V gene encodes CDR1 SGHDT and CDR2 YYEEEE. V dropped 1 base and J dropped 1 base, with 3 bases sitting between them. The CDR3 protein is CASSLYSNQPQHF. The CDR3 bases are TGTGCCAGCAGCTTGTACAGCAATCAGCCCCAGCATTTT.

This chain joins TRBV9 and TRBJ2-3; 12 nucleotides match TRBD2. The V and J ends lost 0 bases and 4 bases, in that order; junction bases with no gene match: 3. In germline, CDR1 is SGDLS, CDR2 YYNGEE. The CDR3 length is 16 residues. The CDR3 region has the DNA TGTGCCAGCAGCGTAGACCTAGCGGGAGGGGCAGATACGCAGTATTTT. It translates to CASSVDLAGGADTQYF.

The rearrangement links TRBV6-1 to TRBJ2-7; 9 bases fit TRBD1. The junction had 5 bases not matched to a gene; V was cut back by 2 bases and J by 3 bases. Germline V lookup: CDR1 MNHNS, CDR2 SASEGT. The CDR3 loop spans 15 amino acids. The CDR3 region is CASSERGQGLYEQYF. Here the CDR3 DNA reads TGTGCCAGCAGTGAACGGGGACAGGGACTCTACGAGCAGTACTTC.

In its sample, this clone was seen once. Written as DNA, the CDR3 is TGCGCCAGCAGTGAGTCGGTGGGTTTACACGAGCAGTACTTC. Translating gives CASSESVGLHEQYF. The chain employs TRBV10-1 and TRBJ2-7; D ambiguous. Germline V CDR1 and CDR2: WNHNN, SYGVQD (reference sequence). Trimming removed 0 bases from V and 5 bases from J, with 11 bases in between. The CDR3 spans 14 residues.